The clone carrying this T cell receptor (beta chain) was counted at least ten times. Its antigen is undetermined. Germline CDR1 reads LGHNA; CDR2 reads YSLEER. The V segment lost 3 bases and the J segment 5 bases; nucleotides outside the gene matches: 11. The CDR3 has 19 amino acids. Full-length variable regions came from constant-region reverse primers plus semi-nested Nested Universal Primer A PCR. TCRdb reprocessed the 5' RACE reads via MiXCR and lists one record per CDR3 protein. The repertoire holds roughly 64,000 distinct CDR3 sequences, with 20% to 25% as singletons. Study-level results: Tumor memory CD4+ T cell TCR gene usage clustered with blood and lymph node memory CD4+ cells and lymph node naive CD4+ cells. Tumor-infiltrating Treg TCR alpha and beta sequences overlapped most with tumor naive CD4+ T cells, then blood naive. Larger-cohort validation covered only one TCR beta V-J rearrangement.

Sequencing was performed on memory CD4+ T cells sorted from a lymph node. Sample subset: memory CD4+ T cells, CD4+CD45RO+CD25-. This TCR was recovered from a female donor with breast cancer. V gene TRBV4-3 combines with J gene TRBJ2-1; TRBD2 agrees at 15 bases. Here the CDR3 DNA reads TGCGCCAGCAGCCAGAAGGTCCCGGGACTAGCGGGAGGTGACAATGAGCAGTTCTTC. This gives the protein CASSQKVPGLAGGDNEQFF.